One sample yielded the 15 T cell receptor beta chains listed below, sequenced in a study of blood T cell repertoires in COVID-19. Sequencing was performed with immunoSEQ multiplex PCR; in TCRdb, only in-frame clones are kept and a portion is missing. The table has 220,000 or so clones, about 85% seen once. Sample: peripheral blood. Receptors were obtained from a man under 40 with active or convalescent COVID-19.

The rearrangement links TRBV27 to TRBJ1-1; D call uncertain. This CDR3 contains 13 residues. Deletions cut 6 bases from V and 1 base from J, with 9 bases between. Germline V CDR1 and CDR2: MNHEY, SMNVEV (reference sequence). The CDR3 DNA follows: TGTGCCAGCAGACGGCGGGAGAACACTGAAGCTTTCTTT. Its protein product is CASRRRENTEAFF.

The V gene is TRBV30, the J gene TRBJ2-2; weak D call: TRBD2 (6 bases). Germline V CDR1 and CDR2: GTSNPN, SVGIG (reference sequence). The CDR3 is 17 amino acids. The V end was cut by 2 bases, the J end by 2 bases, with 18 bases between. This CDR3 is CAWSKGMGLPNTGELFF. The CDR3 DNA reads as TGTGCCTGGAGTAAGGGGATGGGACTTCCTAACACCGGGGAGCTGTTTTTT.

This clone occurred a few times. CDR3 protein: CASSLESATNEKLFF. CDR3 DNA sequence: TGCGCCAGCAGCTTGGAGTCAGCAACTAATGAAAAACTGTTTTTT. V is TRBV5-1 and J is TRBJ1-4; D unresolved. There are 15 residues in the CDR3. V gave up 0 bases and J gave up 0 bases, with 6 bases separating them. Germline V gene sequence: CDR1 SGHRS, CDR2 YFSETQ. Full variable domain (outside the CDR3, taken from reference TRBV5-1 and TRBJ1-4): KAGVTQTPRYLIKTRGQQVTLSCSPISGHRSVSWYQQTPGQGLQFLFEYFSETQRNKGNFPGRFSGRQFSNSRSEMNVSTLELGDSALYLCASSLESATNEKLFFGSGTQLSVL.

This clone was recorded once. The rearrangement joins TRBV30 to TRBJ1-2; 9 nucleotides align to TRBD1. The CDR3 loop spans 15 amino acids. The ends lost 5 bases at V and 7 bases at J; junction bases unmatched: 14. Germline-derived CDR1 and CDR2 are GTSNPN and SVGIG (reference sequence). The CDR3 loop is CAWGGAGQGSVGYTF. In DNA, the CDR3 is TGTGCCTGGGGAGGGGCGGGACAGGGTTCGGTTGGCTACACCTTC.

The genes are TRBV5-6 and TRBJ2-2, with 13 bases aligning to TRBD2. This CDR3 region has 17 residues. From germline, CDR1 is SGHDT and CDR2 YYEEEE. With 4 bases clipped from V and 4 bases from J, the junction kept 7 bases outside the gene matches. Here the CDR3 reads CASSPSTSGRFTGELFF. CDR3 nucleotide sequence: TGTGCCAGCAGCCCCTCGACTAGCGGGAGGTTCACCGGGGAGCTGTTTTTT.

This clone turned up a few times. The chain joins TRBV2 to TRBJ1-3; 8 positions agree with TRBD1. This CDR3 is 15 amino acids long. After removal of 3 bases from V and 4 bases from J, the junction contained 5 bases not matched to a gene. Germline V gene lookup returns CDR1 SNHLY and CDR2 FYNNEI. CDR3 bases: TGTGCCAGCAGTGATTGGGCAGGGGGCGGAAACACCATATATTTT. Protein: CASSDWAGGGNTIYF.

The chain's CDR3 is CASSLGQSPLHF. CDR3 nucleotides: TGCGCCAGCAGCTTAGGACAGTCACCCCTCCACTTT. V is TRBV5-1 and J is TRBJ1-6; possible D gene TRBD1, 6 bases. The CDR3 is made up of 12 amino acids. Trimming removed 2 bases from V and 10 bases from J, with 7 bases in between. Germline assignment: CDR1 SGHRS and CDR2 YFSETQ.

The V and J genes are TRBV6-4 and TRBJ1-2; D is perhaps TRBD1 (5 bases). Trimming took 0 bases from V and 4 from J, leaving 9 bases between them. This CDR3 region has 14 residues. Germline loops: CDR1 MRHNA, CDR2 SNTAGT. The CDR3 protein is CASSDSSQGYGYTF. Written as DNA, the CDR3 is TGTGCCAGCAGTGACTCAAGTCAGGGCTATGGCTACACCTTC.

The rearrangement joins TRBV30 to TRBJ1-1, with 9 bases lining up with TRBD1. Germline CDR1 reads GTSNPN; CDR2 reads SVGIG (reference sequence). The CDR3 is made up of 13 amino acids. V gave up 0 bases and J gave up 7 bases; unmatched junction bases: 3. The CDR3 sequence is CAWSVGTGFEAFF. In nucleotides, the CDR3 is TGTGCCTGGAGTGTGGGGACAGGGTTTGAAGCTTTCTTT.

The V gene is TRBV19, the J gene TRBJ2-1; TRBD2 aligns across 7 bases. The CDR3 covers 13 residues. V lost 5 bases to trimming and J lost 7 bases; unmatched junction nucleotides: 5. The V gene's germline CDR1 is LNHDA and CDR2 SQIVND (reference sequence). This chain's CDR3 is CASSLAGGNEQFF. The CDR3 DNA sequence: TGTGCCAGTAGTTTAGCGGGTGGGAATGAGCAGTTCTTC.

The chain joins TRBV10-2 to TRBJ1-2, with 7 bases matching TRBD1. Germline V gene lookup returns CDR1 WSHSY and CDR2 SAAADI. This CDR3 has 13 residues. V dropped 1 base and J dropped 6; count of bases not matched to a gene: 2. In DNA form, the CDR3 reads TGCGCCAGCAGTGAGTTCACAGGGGATGGCTACACCTTC. It translates to CASSEFTGDGYTF.

The rearrangement links TRBV6-6 to TRBJ1-5, with 8 bases lining up with TRBD1. Germline loops: CDR1 MNHNY, CDR2 SVGAGI (reference sequence). This CDR3 is built from 16 residues. The V segment lost 2 bases and the J segment 4 bases; nucleotides outside the gene matches: 7. This CDR3 reads CASSYRGQGGNQPQHF. The DNA for the CDR3 is TGTGCCAGCAGTTACCGTGGACAGGGAGGGAATCAGCCCCAGCATTTT.

The rearrangement joins TRBV20-1 to TRBJ2-1; 8 nucleotides line up with TRBD2. The germline V gene encodes CDR1 DFQATT and CDR2 SNEGSKA (reference sequence). This CDR3 contains 11 residues. V was clipped by 7 bases and J by 8 bases; unmatched bases: 4. The CDR3 coding sequence is TGCAGTGTCAGGACTAGCTATGAGCAGTTCTTC. This translates into CSVRTSYEQFF.

This chain uses TRBV5-6 with TRBJ2-7; tentatively, D is TRBD1 (6 bases). Looked up from germline, CDR1 is SGHDT and CDR2 is YYEEEE. The V end lost 4 bases, the J end lost 6 bases, and 14 bases lay between the germline ends. The CDR3 extends over 13 amino acids. The CDR3 coding sequence is TGTGCCAGCAGCGGGGGCGTGGAAGTCGAGCAGTACTTC. Amino acids: CASSGGVEVEQYF.

The rearrangement links TRBV5-6 to TRBJ1-4; no firm D call. The CDR3 extends over 15 amino acids. Germline V lookup: CDR1 SGHDT, CDR2 YYEEEE. V was trimmed by 2 bases and J by 8 bases, leaving 16 bases between them. The CDR3 DNA sequence: TGTGCCAGCAGCTTTAGAGGAGGTTTAAGAGAAAAACTGTTTTTT. It is translated as CASSFRGGLREKLFF. The full variable domain, rest sourced from reference TRBV5-6 and TRBJ1-4, is DAGVTQSPTHLIKTRGQQVTLRCSPKSGHDTVSWYQQALGQGPQFIFQYYEEEERQRGNFPDRFSGHQFPNYSSELNVNALLLGDSALYLCASSFRGGLREKLFFGSGTQLSVL.